The rows below give T cell receptor beta chains drawn from one sample of a study of blood T cell repertoires in COVID-19. Some clones are missing from TCRdb's copy, which holds only in-frame ones; the method was immunoSEQ multiplex PCR. The sample carries around 80,000 clones, roughly four fifths recorded once. The specimen was peripheral blood. All receptors derive from a man older than 75 with acute or convalescent COVID-19. The CDR3 runs from the conserved cysteine through the conserved F or W. A D gene is named only where the DNA matches it firmly. Clone size is stated in some rows and not others, as once, few, many or a class when expanded.

j_call d_call clone_size v_call cdr3_aa cdr3_nt
TRBJ2-5 . . TRBV5-4 CASNRDSQETQYF TGTGCCAGCAACCGGGACTCTCAAGAGACCCAGTACTTC
TRBJ2-5 . . TRBV10-3 CAIRDDRPNQETQYF TGTGCCATCAGGGACGACAGACCCAACCAAGAGACCCAGTACTTC
TRBJ1-5 . once TRBV19 CASSIGQLSNQPQHF TGTGCCAGTAGTATCGGACAGCTTAGCAATCAGCCCCAGCATTTT
TRBJ2-2 . . TRBV15 CATSRDLVSGVSGELFF TGTGCCACCAGCAGAGATTTAGTTTCAGGGGTGTCCGGGGAGCTGTTTTTT
TRBJ2-1 TRBD1 . TRBV24-1 CATSDPGTGKNEQFF TGTGCCACCAGTGACCCCGGGACAGGGAAAAATGAGCAGTTCTTC
TRBJ2-7 TRBD1 . TRBV11-2 CASSGRAGTGVHEQYF TGTGCCAGCAGCGGGAGAGCCGGGACAGGGGTCCACGAGCAGTACTTC
TRBJ2-7 . few TRBV2 CASRLQGGSYEQYF TGTGCCAGCAGACTACAGGGGGGGTCCTACGAGCAGTACTTC
TRBJ2-6 . . TRBV19 CASSTQNSGANVLTF TGTGCCAGTAGTACTCAGAACTCTGGGGCCAACGTCCTGACTTTC
TRBJ1-2 . . TRBV27 CASMTSRADYGYTF TGTGCCAGCATGACGTCCAGGGCCGACTATGGCTACACCTTC
TRBJ2-2 . . TRBV2 CASKGGANTGELFF TGTGCCAGCAAAGGGGGGGCGAACACCGGGGAGCTGTTTTTT
TRBJ1-5 . . TRBV19 CASSIVTDNQPQHF TGTGCCAGTAGTATAGTGACAGACAATCAGCCCCAGCATTTT
TRBJ2-3 . . TRBV19 CASGGDTQYF TGTGCTAGTGGGGGGGATACGCAGTATTTT
TRBJ1-1 TRBD1 many TRBV30 CAWTNRGNTEAFF TGTGCCTGGACTAACAGGGGGAACACTGAAGCTTTCTTT
TRBJ1-5 . few TRBV7-3 CASSSTGSNQPQHF TGTGCCAGCAGCTCCACAGGTTCTAATCAGCCCCAGCATTTT
TRBJ1-1 . . TRBV6-5 CASSYGGTSGTEAFF TGTGCCAGCAGTTACGGTGGGACTTCGGGCACTGAAGCTTTCTTT
TRBJ2-5 TRBD1 . TRBV19 CASEDRQETQYF TGTGCCAGCGAGGACAGGCAAGAGACCCAGTACTTC
TRBJ2-7 TRBD2 . TRBV4-1 CASSPRTSGGYEQYF TGCGCCAGCAGCCCCCGGACTAGCGGGGGTTACGAGCAGTACTTC
TRBJ2-3 TRBD2 . TRBV7-2 CASSLGRRVAGAFTDTQYF TGTGCCAGCAGCTTAGGCAGGAGGGTAGCGGGGGCCTTCACAGATACGCAGTATTTT
TRBJ1-5 . . TRBV2 CASREGNQPQHF TGTGCCAGCAGGGAGGGGAATCAGCCCCAGCATTTT
TRBJ1-5 . . TRBV7-9 CASSLDGGASNQPQHF TGTGCCAGCAGCTTAGATGGGGGGGCTAGCAATCAGCCCCAGCATTTT
TRBJ1-3 . once TRBV18 CASSLGRDSGNTIYF TGTGCCAGCTCACTAGGACGGGACTCTGGAAACACCATATATTTT
TRBJ1-2 TRBD1 . TRBV19 CASSIGQVGYGYTF TGTGCCAGTAGTATTGGACAGGTTGGCTATGGCTACACCTTC
TRBJ1-1 TRBD1 few TRBV5-1 CASSRGTVVFMNTEAFF TGCGCCAGCAGCCGAGGGACAGTCGTCTTTATGAACACTGAAGCTTTCTTT
TRBJ1-3 . once TRBV6-1 CASSDPSSSGNTIYF TGTGCCAGCAGTGACCCCTCCAGCTCTGGAAACACCATATATTTT
TRBJ1-2 . . TRBV5-1 CASSSDSARYGYTF TGCGCCAGCAGCTCGGACAGCGCCCGGTATGGCTACACCTTC
TRBJ1-2 TRBD1 . TRBV10-3 CAIAGGGQGYTF TGTGCCATCGCTGGAGGGGGCCAAGGCTACACCTTC
TRBJ2-7 TRBD1 . TRBV6-5 CASRNRGTHEQYF TGTGCCAGCAGAAACAGGGGTACCCACGAGCAGTACTTC
TRBJ1-1 . . TRBV15 CATSRVGGDTEAFF TGTGCCACCAGCAGAGTCGGCGGAGACACTGAAGCTTTCTTT
TRBJ1-2 TRBD1 . TRBV27 CASSLGTAYGYTF TGTGCCAGCAGTTTAGGGACAGCCTATGGCTACACCTTC
TRBJ2-5 TRBD1 . TRBV7-3 CASSFEGAEETQYF TGTGCCAGCAGCTTCGAGGGGGCGGAAGAGACCCAGTACTTC
TRBJ2-7 . . TRBV11-2 CASSLRGGAYEQYF TGTGCCAGCAGCTTAAGAGGGGGGGCTTACGAGCAGTACTTC
TRBJ1-4 TRBD1 once TRBV12-5 CASGLTRTGSHEKLFF TGTGCTAGTGGTTTGACCCGGACAGGGAGCCATGAAAAACTGTTTTTT
TRBJ1-2 TRBD1 . TRBV9 CASSPTPGQGPYGYTF TGTGCCAGCAGCCCGACCCCGGGACAGGGCCCTTATGGCTACACCTTC
TRBJ1-6 . . TRBV27 CASSQRTESSYNSPLHF TGTGCCAGCAGTCAACGGACAGAGAGCTCCTATAATTCACCCCTCCACTTT
TRBJ2-1 TRBD2 once TRBV25-1 CASSSAGTSGGYEQFF TGTGCCAGCAGCTCCGCCGGGACTAGCGGGGGGTATGAGCAGTTCTTC
TRBJ1-5 . . TRBV10-1 CASSESTAGFQPQHF TGCGCCAGCAGTGAGTCGACCGCAGGGTTTCAGCCCCAGCATTTT
TRBJ2-7 TRBD1 . TRBV5-1 CASSPTGQGDFYEQYF TGCGCCAGCAGCCCAACCGGACAGGGGGATTTCTACGAGCAGTACTTC
TRBJ1-6 . . TRBV10-3 CAISDGYNSPLHF TGTGCCATCAGTGACGGGTATAATTCACCCCTCCACTTT
TRBJ1-6 . once TRBV6-5 CASSIEDYSPLHF TGTGCCAGCAGTATCGAGGACTATTCACCCCTCCACTTT
TRBJ1-5 . . TRBV3-1/TRBV3-2 CASSQTTGVSNQPQHF TGTGCCAGCAGCCAGACGACAGGTGTTAGCAATCAGCCCCAGCATTTT